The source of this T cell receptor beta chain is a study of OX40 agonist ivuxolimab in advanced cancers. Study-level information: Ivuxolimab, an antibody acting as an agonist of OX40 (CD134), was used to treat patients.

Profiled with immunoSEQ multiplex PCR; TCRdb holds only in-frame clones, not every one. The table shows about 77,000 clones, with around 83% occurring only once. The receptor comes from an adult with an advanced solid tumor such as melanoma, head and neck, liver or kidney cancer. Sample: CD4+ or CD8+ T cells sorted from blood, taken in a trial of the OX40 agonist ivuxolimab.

The DNA of the CDR3 is TGTGCCAGCACACCGGGACACTCTAATGAAAAACTGTTTTTT. It codes for CASTPGHSNEKLFF. The chain couples TRBV5-6 to TRBJ1-4; possibly TRBD1 for D (6 bases). CDR3 size: 14 residues. CDR1 and CDR2 from the germline V gene are SGHDT and YYEEEE. V lost 6 bases to trimming and J lost 3 bases, with 12 bases between them.